The 27 T cell receptor beta chains listed next were all sequenced from one sample in a study of cytomegalovirus exposure and HLA in healthy donors. Primers: 60 Vbeta forward and 13 Jbeta reverse. Data came from immunoSEQ multiplex PCR; TCRdb stores just in-frame clones and leaves some out. The table includes about 110,000 clones, roughly 69% detected once. Sequenced material: PBMCs. The receptors shown here come from a man in his fifties in good health and CMV-seropositive.

A single count supports this clone. This chain uses TRBV19 with TRBJ1-5; D is uncertain. The length of the CDR3 is 13 residues. V lost 4 bases to trimming and J lost 5 bases, with 9 bases between them. CDR1 and CDR2 (germline): LNHDA, SQIVND (reference sequence). The CDR3 spells CASSRQADQPQHF. In nucleotides, the CDR3 is TGTGCCAGTAGTAGGCAGGCTGATCAGCCCCAGCATTTT.

In its sample, this clone was seen once. The sample carries other DNA sequences with the same CDR3. The V and J genes are TRBV4-1 and TRBJ2-5; D is possibly TRBD2 (5 bases). Trimming pared 4 bases from V and 5 bases from J, leaving 23 bases between. Germline V gene lookup returns CDR1 MGHRA and CDR2 YSYEKL. The CDR3 runs to 17 residues. CDR3 sequence reads: CASSLKPGALGVETQYF. The DNA of the CDR3 is TGCGCCAGCAGCCTTAAACCAGGAGCCCTCGGGGTCGAGACCCAGTACTTC.

The table lists this clone with a few counts. The gene calls are TRBV9 and TRBJ1-3; 8 nucleotides agree with TRBD1. This CDR3 region has 15 residues. J was trimmed by 4 bases and V by 4 bases; bases with no gene match: 7. Germline V gene sequence: CDR1 SGDLS, CDR2 YYNGEE. In DNA form, the CDR3 reads TGTGCCAGCAGCTTCCAGGGGGCGCGGGGAAACACCATATATTTT. Amino acid sequence: CASSFQGARGNTIYF.

The chain uses TRBV25-1 and TRBJ2-5, with TRBD1 as a possible D gene (5 bases). Trimming took 3 bases from V and 7 from J, leaving 18 bases between them. The CDR3 is 15 amino acids. From germline, CDR1 is MGHDK and CDR2 SYGVNS. The DNA for the CDR3 is TGTGCCAGCAGTGAGAGTTTAGGGGCCGTAATGACCCAGTACTTC. Translation gives CASSESLGAVMTQYF.

The gene calls are TRBV10-1 and TRBJ2-3; 8 bases are a match to TRBD2. This CDR3 spans 16 amino acids. J was trimmed by 0 bases and V by 7 bases; bases with no gene match: 9. In germline, CDR1 is WNHNN, CDR2 SYGVQD (reference sequence). The CDR3 DNA reads as TGCGCCAGCATTCCCTTAGCGGGGCCAAGCACAGATACGCAGTATTTT. It is translated as CASIPLAGPSTDTQYF.

This clone has only a few counts. The V and J genes are TRBV9 and TRBJ2-7; 9 bases match TRBD2. Per the germline V gene, CDR1 is SGDLS and CDR2 is YYNGEE. J gave up 6 bases and V 4 bases, and 11 bases lay outside the gene matches. The CDR3 spans 15 residues. CDR3 DNA sequence: TGTGCCAGCAGCCCTAATGGGCTAGCGGGAACCGAGCAGTACTTC. This encodes CASSPNGLAGTEQYF.

The gene calls are TRBV18 and TRBJ1-4; perhaps TRBD1 as D (6 bases). Trimming shortened V by 3 bases and J by 8 bases, and 13 bases separated the two germline ends. This CDR3 region has 14 residues. The germline gives CDR1 KGHSH, CDR2 LQKENI. CDR3 protein: CASSPTEGQEKLFF. The CDR3 region has the DNA TGTGCCAGCTCACCGACTGAAGGACAGGAAAAACTGTTTTTT.

The gene calls are TRBV5-6 and TRBJ2-1, with TRBD2 matching over 8 bases. This CDR3 region has 16 residues. Per germline, CDR1 SGHDT and CDR2 YYEEEE. The V gene end was trimmed by 0 bases and the J gene end by 4 bases; junction bases not matched to a gene: 6. CDR3 in amino acids: CASSLAGGPRYNEQFF. The CDR3, as DNA: TGTGCCAGCAGCTTGGCGGGAGGGCCGAGGTACAATGAGCAGTTCTTC. Combining the CDR3 with reference TRBV5-6 and TRBJ2-1 gives the whole variable domain DAGVTQSPTHLIKTRGQQVTLRCSPKSGHDTVSWYQQALGQGPQFIFQYYEEEERQRGNFPDRFSGHQFPNYSSELNVNALLLGDSALYLCASSLAGGPRYNEQFFGPGTRLTVL.

In DNA form, the CDR3 reads TGTGCCAGCAGCGTAGCGCGTGTTTCTAGCACAGATACGCAGTATTTT. This sequence encodes CASSVARVSSTDTQYF. This chain links TRBV9 with TRBJ2-3; D not certain. Germline V gene sequence: CDR1 SGDLS, CDR2 YYNGEE. V was shortened by 0 bases and J by 0 bases, with 11 bases between the two germline ends. This CDR3 region has 16 residues.

The chain combines TRBV5-8 with TRBJ2-7; 8 nucleotides align to TRBD1. This CDR3 is built from 14 residues. CDR1 SGHTS and CDR2 YDEGEE come from the germline V gene. Losses at the gene ends were 4 bases for V and 5 bases for J; bases not matched to a gene: 8. CDR3: CASSRQTGDNEQYF. For the CDR3, the DNA is TGTGCCAGCAGCCGTCAGACAGGGGACAACGAGCAGTACTTC.

This clone was found a few times. The chain uses TRBV7-7 and TRBJ2-3; 9 nucleotides match TRBD2. This CDR3 has 15 residues. From germline, CDR1 is SSHAT and CDR2 FNYEAQ (reference sequence). After removal of 5 bases from V and 4 bases from J, the junction contained 7 bases not matched to a gene. CDR3 nucleotides: TGTGCCAGCAGCACCCTGACTAGCGGAGCAGATACGCAGTATTTT. This encodes CASSTLTSGADTQYF.

The chain joins TRBV4-1 to TRBJ2-5; D might be TRBD1 (5 bases). V lost 1 base to trimming and J lost 1 base, with 13 bases between them. The germline V gene encodes CDR1 MGHRA and CDR2 YSYEKL. The CDR3 loop spans 16 amino acids. CDR3 sequence reads: CASSQVGAALQETQYF. For the CDR3, the DNA is TGCGCCAGCAGCCAAGTTGGGGCAGCCCTCCAAGAGACCCAGTACTTC.

The CDR3 is CAISEFKNTEAFF. As DNA, the CDR3 is TGTGCCATCAGTGAGTTTAAGAACACTGAAGCTTTCTTT. The rearrangement links TRBV10-3 to TRBJ1-1; D remains ambiguous. The germline V gene has CDR1 ENHRY and CDR2 SYGVKD. With 1 base removed from V and 1 base from J, the gap between germline ends came to 4 bases. The CDR3 runs 13 residues.

CDR3 bases: TGTGCCACCAGCAGACGGACAGGCACAGATACGCAGTATTTT. The encoded protein is CATSRRTGTDTQYF. V is TRBV15 and J is TRBJ2-3, with D possibly being TRBD1 (6 bases). Germline lookup yields CDR1 LNHNV and CDR2 YYDKDF (reference sequence). V was trimmed by 2 bases and J by 1 base, leaving 7 bases between them. The CDR3 is 14 residues long.

This chain joins TRBV30 and TRBJ2-7; D possibly corresponds to TRBD1 (6 bases). The CDR3 contains 15 residues. With 0 bases removed from V and 4 bases from J, the gap between germline ends came to 16 bases. Germline CDR1 reads GTSNPN; CDR2 reads SVGIG (reference sequence). The CDR3 loop is CAWSVPYTGRYEQYF. In DNA form, the CDR3 reads TGTGCCTGGAGTGTACCCTATACAGGGCGGTACGAGCAGTACTTC.

The gene calls are TRBV5-4 and TRBJ2-3; possible D gene TRBD2, 7 bases. This CDR3 region has 14 residues. Per germline, CDR1 SGHNT and CDR2 YYREEE (reference sequence). The ends were cut back, 9 bases at V and 6 bases at J, with 20 bases in the middle. The CDR3 spells CATSRGGPSDTQYF. In DNA form, the CDR3 reads TGTGCCACCTCCCGCGGGGGCCCTTCCGATACGCAGTATTTT.

This clone turned up a few times. The J gene is TRBJ2-1, the V gene TRBV2, with D hard to call. The CDR3 is made up of 11 amino acids. The V end was cut by 6 bases, the J end by 3 bases, with 3 bases between. Germline CDR1 SNHLY, CDR2 FYNNEI. CDR3 in amino acids: CASSRYNEQFF. For the CDR3, the DNA is TGTGCCAGCAGCCGCTACAATGAGCAGTTCTTC.

The CDR3 loop is CAIGQGSNYGYTF. In DNA form, the CDR3 reads TGTGCCATCGGACAGGGGTCTAACTATGGCTACACCTTC. The chain links TRBV10-3 to TRBJ1-2; 9 bases are shared with TRBD1. Unmatched junction bases numbered 1, after V lost 8 bases and J lost 0 bases. Germline CDR1 is ENHRY and CDR2 is SYGVKD. This CDR3 has 13 residues.

The J gene is TRBJ2-3, the V gene TRBV19; 10 bases match TRBD2. This CDR3 contains 15 residues. Trimming took 7 bases from V and 5 from J; bases not matched to a gene: 9. CDR1 is LNHDA, CDR2 SQIVND, per germline (reference sequence). CDR3 protein: CASMGSGRVRDTQYF. For the CDR3, the DNA is TGTGCCAGTATGGGGAGCGGGAGGGTGCGAGATACGCAGTATTTT.

This chain links TRBV11-2 with TRBJ2-5, with TRBD2 matching 7 bases. Germline V lookup: CDR1 SGHAT, CDR2 FQNNGV. The ends lost 8 bases at V and 2 bases at J; junction bases unmatched: 11. CDR3 size: 15 residues. CDR3 nucleotide sequence: TGTGCCAGCCGCCGTGTGGGGGGGTCACAAGAGACCCAGTACTTC. Translating gives CASRRVGGSQETQYF.

The rearrangement joins TRBV7-6 to TRBJ2-7; D might be TRBD1 (6 bases). The ends were cut back, 1 base at V and 2 bases at J, with 9 bases in the middle. The germline gives CDR1 SGHVS, CDR2 FNYEAQ. The CDR3 is 14 residues long. The CDR3 sequence: CASSLGQGTYEQYF. CDR3 DNA: TGTGCCAGCAGCTTAGGGCAGGGGACCTACGAGCAGTACTTC.

V gene TRBV6-5 combines with J gene TRBJ1-1; D is ambiguous. Germline V lookup: CDR1 MNHEY, CDR2 SVGAGI. The length of the CDR3 is 14 residues. V lost 6 bases, J lost 7 bases, and 18 bases lay in between. The CDR3 nucleotides are TGTGCCAGCAGCCGCGGTAAGGCTTGGAGTGAAGCTTTCTTT. Its translation is CASSRGKAWSEAFF.

The chain couples TRBV2 to TRBJ2-2; TRBD1 is a possible D gene (7 bases). The ends were cut back, 7 bases at V and 7 bases at J, with 10 bases in the middle. Germline values: CDR1 SNHLY, CDR2 FYNNEI. The CDR3 is made up of 12 amino acids. CDR3 sequence (DNA): TGTGCCAGCAACAGGGGAGGCGGGGAGCTGTTTTTT. Its translation: CASNRGGGELFF.

J is TRBJ1-3 and V is TRBV9, with D hard to call. V was trimmed by 3 bases and J by 0 bases, leaving 13 bases between them. The germline gives CDR1 SGDLS, CDR2 YYNGEE. CDR3 length: 16 amino acids. The CDR3 nucleotides are TGTGCCAGCAGCGACAACAGCTTTCTCTCTGGAAACACCATATATTTT. It encodes CASSDNSFLSGNTIYF.

The rearrangement links TRBV6-6 to TRBJ2-1; 7 bases match TRBD2. The V segment lost 3 bases and the J segment 6 bases; nucleotides outside the gene matches: 5. The germline V gene encodes CDR1 MNHNY and CDR2 SVGAGI (reference sequence). This CDR3 has 14 residues. For the CDR3, the DNA is TGTGCCAGCAGTTATCAGCAGCGGGGCAATGAGCAGTTCTTC. This encodes CASSYQQRGNEQFF.

The CDR3 coding sequence is TGTGCCAGCAGTAAGCTAGCAGGGGGCTCGAACTATGGCTACACCTTC. Translation gives CASSKLAGGSNYGYTF. This chain joins TRBV6-6 and TRBJ1-2; the match to TRBD1 covers 8 bases. Per germline, CDR1 MNHNY and CDR2 SVGAGI (reference sequence). The CDR3 has 16 amino acids. V lost 5 bases to trimming and J lost 2 bases; unmatched junction nucleotides: 10.

V and J are TRBV12-5 and TRBJ1-1; TRBD1 is a possible D gene (5 bases). This CDR3 is 15 amino acids long. Trimming removed 5 bases from V and 5 bases from J, with 18 bases in between. Germline CDR1 reads LGHNT; CDR2 reads FRNRAP. The CDR3 is CASGPRGGSRTEAFF. The CDR3, as DNA: TGTGCTAGTGGTCCCCGGGGGGGTAGCCGGACTGAAGCTTTCTTT.